The rows below give T cell receptor beta chains drawn from one sample of a study of shared clonotypes between healthy human individuals. This table comes from immunoSEQ multiplex PCR, and its TCRdb copy is limited to in-frame clones, with some not included. The top ten hold 0.36% of the sample, which has 2 million to 3 million clones, 93% seen once. Specimen: naive CD4+ T cells from PBMCs. These receptors all come from a man aged 18-30 years in good health. Some clones in this sample may be carry-over from other donors' samples. CDR3s include the opening cysteine and the closing phenylalanine or tryptophan. The D gene is left open where the match is weak. Size is omitted from some rows. Given values are once, few, many or a class for expanded clones.

CDR3nt: TGCGCCAGCAGCCTTCGACTAGCGGGAGGGCAGGATACGCAGTATTTT; CDR3aa: CASSLRLAGGQDTQYF; d_gene: TRBD2; abundance: NA; v_gene: TRBV5-1; len: 16; j_gene: TRBJ2-3
CDR3nt: TGCGCCAGCAGCTTCCCGGGATCCGGGGAGCTGTTTTTT; CDR3aa: CASSFPGSGELFF; d_gene: NA; abundance: NA; v_gene: TRBV5-1; len: 13; j_gene: TRBJ2-2
CDR3nt: TGTGCCAGCAGCCCCGGGAGGAATCAGCCCCAGCATTTT; CDR3aa: CASSPGRNQPQHF; d_gene: NA; abundance: few; v_gene: TRBV2; len: 13; j_gene: TRBJ1-5
CDR3nt: TGCAGCGTTGACCAGGGGGGATACACTGAAGCTTTCTTT; CDR3aa: CSVDQGGYTEAFF; d_gene: TRBD1; abundance: NA; v_gene: TRBV29-1; len: 13; j_gene: TRBJ1-1
CDR3nt: TGTGCCAGCAGTGCCAGGACTGGGATGTGGGACGAGCAGTACTTC; CDR3aa: CASSARTGMWDEQYF; d_gene: NA; abundance: few; v_gene: TRBV28; len: 15; j_gene: TRBJ2-7
CDR3nt: TGTGCCAGCAAACTAGGGCAATACAATGAGCAGTTCTTC; CDR3aa: CASKLGQYNEQFF; d_gene: NA; abundance: NA; v_gene: TRBV6-5; len: 13; j_gene: TRBJ2-1
CDR3nt: TGTGCCAGTAGGCCTACTAGCGCAACCTACGAGCAGTACTTC; CDR3aa: CASRPTSATYEQYF; d_gene: TRBD2; abundance: once; v_gene: TRBV19; len: 14; j_gene: TRBJ2-7
CDR3nt: TGCGCCAGCAGCACAGGGACAGGGCACACCGGGGAGCTGTTTTTT; CDR3aa: CASSTGTGHTGELFF; d_gene: TRBD1; abundance: NA; v_gene: TRBV5-1; len: 15; j_gene: TRBJ2-2
CDR3nt: TGCGCCAGCACCTATGCCAGCGGTACCTACGAGCAGTACTTC; CDR3aa: CASTYASGTYEQYF; d_gene: NA; abundance: NA; v_gene: TRBV5-1; len: 14; j_gene: TRBJ2-7
CDR3nt: TGTGCCAGCAGTCACGGGACAGGGGTCTACGAGCAGTACTTC; CDR3aa: CASSHGTGVYEQYF; d_gene: TRBD1; abundance: NA; v_gene: TRBV6-6; len: 14; j_gene: TRBJ2-7
CDR3nt: TGTGCCATCAGTGGGGGGAGGGGCGGTGAGACCCAGTACTTC; CDR3aa: CAISGGRGGETQYF; d_gene: TRBD2; abundance: once; v_gene: TRBV10-3; len: 14; j_gene: TRBJ2-5
CDR3nt: TGCGCCAGCAGCTTGGCCGGGACGAGCTCCTACAATGAGCAGTTCTTC; CDR3aa: CASSLAGTSSYNEQFF; d_gene: NA; abundance: NA; v_gene: TRBV5-1; len: 16; j_gene: TRBJ2-1
CDR3nt: TGTGCCAGCAGCGCGATGACTGGGCAAGAGACCCAGTACTTC; CDR3aa: CASSAMTGQETQYF; d_gene: NA; abundance: NA; v_gene: TRBV11-2; len: 14; j_gene: TRBJ2-5
CDR3nt: TGTGCCAGCACCCTTAGAGTTGACAGTCAAGAGACCCAGTACTTC; CDR3aa: CASTLRVDSQETQYF; d_gene: NA; abundance: NA; v_gene: TRBV7-6; len: 15; j_gene: TRBJ2-5
CDR3nt: TGTGCCAGTAGTCCGACAGGGGGCAATCAGCCCCAGCATTTT; CDR3aa: CASSPTGGNQPQHF; d_gene: TRBD1; abundance: NA; v_gene: TRBV19; len: 14; j_gene: TRBJ1-5
CDR3nt: TGCGCCAGCAGCTCCTTCGACGGAAAACTGTTTTTT; CDR3aa: CASSSFDGKLFF; d_gene: NA; abundance: NA; v_gene: TRBV4-3; len: 12; j_gene: TRBJ1-4
CDR3nt: TGTGCCAGCAGCTTAGACAGAACAGATACGCAGTATTTT; CDR3aa: CASSLDRTDTQYF; d_gene: NA; abundance: NA; v_gene: TRBV7-3; len: 13; j_gene: TRBJ2-3
CDR3nt: TGTGCCAGCAGCATACGGGACAGGGAAGAGACCCAGTACTTC; CDR3aa: CASSIRDREETQYF; d_gene: TRBD1; abundance: NA; v_gene: TRBV11-1; len: 14; j_gene: TRBJ2-5
CDR3nt: TGTGCCAGCTCATCCGACAGAAAACAGAACACTGAAGCTTTCTTT; CDR3aa: CASSSDRKQNTEAFF; d_gene: NA; abundance: NA; v_gene: TRBV18; len: 15; j_gene: TRBJ1-1
CDR3nt: TGTGCCAGCAGCTCAACAATTCTAGACAGGGCCGCCTATGGCTACACCTTC; CDR3aa: CASSSTILDRAAYGYTF; d_gene: TRBD1; abundance: NA; v_gene: TRBV7-9; len: 17; j_gene: TRBJ1-2
CDR3nt: TGTGCCGCCCGCGCGGGGGCAGACGAAAAACTGTTTTTT; CDR3aa: CAARAGADEKLFF; d_gene: NA; abundance: NA; v_gene: TRBV10-3; len: 13; j_gene: TRBJ1-4
CDR3nt: TGTGCCAGCAGCTTGTACAGGGAAACCGGGGAGCTGTTTTTT; CDR3aa: CASSLYRETGELFF; d_gene: NA; abundance: NA; v_gene: TRBV5-6; len: 14; j_gene: TRBJ2-2
CDR3nt: TGTGCCAGCAGTTTAGTGGGGGTAGATTCACCCCTCCACTTT; CDR3aa: CASSLVGVDSPLHF; d_gene: NA; abundance: NA; v_gene: TRBV28; len: 14; j_gene: TRBJ1-6
CDR3nt: TGCGCCAGCAGTTCCCGACTAGCGGGAGCGTGGAATGAGCAGTTCTTC; CDR3aa: CASSSRLAGAWNEQFF; d_gene: TRBD2; abundance: NA; v_gene: TRBV10-1; len: 16; j_gene: TRBJ2-1
CDR3nt: TGTGCCAGCAGCTTATGGAGCCTGTCCTCTAACTATGGCTACACCTTC; CDR3aa: CASSLWSLSSNYGYTF; d_gene: NA; abundance: NA; v_gene: TRBV7-9; len: 16; j_gene: TRBJ1-2
CDR3nt: TGTGCCAGCAGTTTGACTGGGCAGGGCTACGAGCAGTACTTC; CDR3aa: CASSLTGQGYEQYF; d_gene: NA; abundance: NA; v_gene: TRBV6-5; len: 14; j_gene: TRBJ2-7
CDR3nt: TGTGCCAGTCTGGGACTAGCGGGAGGGTCGGGATATAATGAGCAGTTCTTC; CDR3aa: CASLGLAGGSGYNEQFF; d_gene: TRBD2; abundance: NA; v_gene: TRBV28; len: 17; j_gene: TRBJ2-1
CDR3nt: TGTGCCAGCAGCTTGGGAACAGGGGGCGAGACCCAGTACTTC; CDR3aa: CASSLGTGGETQYF; d_gene: TRBD1; abundance: NA; v_gene: TRBV5-4; len: 14; j_gene: TRBJ2-5
CDR3nt: TGTGCCAGCAGCCTCCTCGGGGGTCTAGCTAGCTACGAGCAGTACTTC; CDR3aa: CASSLLGGLASYEQYF; d_gene: NA; abundance: NA; v_gene: TRBV7-2; len: 16; j_gene: TRBJ2-7
CDR3nt: TGTGCCAGCAGCTTGGGGGGTAGTAGGTCGGAGACCCAGTACTTC; CDR3aa: CASSLGGSRSETQYF; d_gene: NA; abundance: NA; v_gene: TRBV5-4; len: 15; j_gene: TRBJ2-5
CDR3nt: TGCGCCAGCAGCCCCAAGGGGCAGGGGTATGAAAAACTGTTTTTT; CDR3aa: CASSPKGQGYEKLFF; d_gene: NA; abundance: NA; v_gene: TRBV4-1; len: 15; j_gene: TRBJ1-4
CDR3nt: TGTGCCAGCAGTGACTCATGGCAGAAAAGCACAGATACGCAGTATTTT; CDR3aa: CASSDSWQKSTDTQYF; d_gene: NA; abundance: NA; v_gene: TRBV6-4; len: 16; j_gene: TRBJ2-3
CDR3nt: TGTGTCACCGCGAGGCGGGGAGGGAGAAACAATGAGCAGTTCTTC; CDR3aa: CVTARRGGRNNEQFF; d_gene: TRBD2; abundance: NA; v_gene: TRBV19; len: 15; j_gene: TRBJ2-1
CDR3nt: TGTGCCAGCAGTGTAGCGGAAACGAACACCGGGGAGCTGTTTTTT; CDR3aa: CASSVAETNTGELFF; d_gene: NA; abundance: NA; v_gene: TRBV2; len: 15; j_gene: TRBJ2-2
CDR3nt: TGCGCCTCAACCGGGACAGCATCCTACGAGCAGTACTTC; CDR3aa: CASTGTASYEQYF; d_gene: TRBD1; abundance: NA; v_gene: TRBV5-1; len: 13; j_gene: TRBJ2-7
CDR3nt: TGTGCCAGCAGCTTAGGGCCTCTTACTGAAGCTTTCTTT; CDR3aa: CASSLGPLTEAFF; d_gene: NA; abundance: NA; v_gene: TRBV7-2; len: 13; j_gene: TRBJ1-1
CDR3nt: TGTGCCAGCAGCTTAAGCGGGAGAGGAGGCACAGATACGCAGTATTTT; CDR3aa: CASSLSGRGGTDTQYF; d_gene: TRBD2; abundance: NA; v_gene: TRBV11-2; len: 16; j_gene: TRBJ2-3
CDR3nt: TGTGCCAGCAGTTCGTCCAAAGCAAGAGTGGGCCACGGCTACACCTTC; CDR3aa: CASSSSKARVGHGYTF; d_gene: NA; abundance: NA; v_gene: TRBV27; len: 16; j_gene: TRBJ1-2
CDR3nt: TGTGCCTGGACTGAGCTGTTGAACACTGAAGCTTTCTTT; CDR3aa: CAWTELLNTEAFF; d_gene: NA; abundance: NA; v_gene: TRBV30; len: 13; j_gene: TRBJ1-1
CDR3nt: TGTGCCAGCAGCTTGTGGATGGGGCGCACTGAAGCTTTCTTT; CDR3aa: CASSLWMGRTEAFF; d_gene: NA; abundance: NA; v_gene: TRBV7-2; len: 14; j_gene: TRBJ1-1
CDR3nt: TGTGCCAGCAGCTTGACTAGCGGCACAGATACGCAGTATTTT; CDR3aa: CASSLTSGTDTQYF; d_gene: TRBD2; abundance: NA; v_gene: TRBV7-3; len: 14; j_gene: TRBJ2-3
CDR3nt: TGTGCCAGCAGCCCCACGGCCCTAGCGGGAGGCGAGCAGTACTTC; CDR3aa: CASSPTALAGGEQYF; d_gene: TRBD2; abundance: NA; v_gene: TRBV7-3; len: 15; j_gene: TRBJ2-7
CDR3nt: TGCAGCGTTCGGAACCAGGGACAAGGAGGGGAGCAGTACTTC; CDR3aa: CSVRNQGQGGEQYF; d_gene: NA; abundance: once; v_gene: TRBV29-1; len: 14; j_gene: TRBJ2-7
CDR3nt: TGTGCCAGCAGCTCCGACAGGGCCCGCTCCTACAATGAGCAGTTCTTC; CDR3aa: CASSSDRARSYNEQFF; d_gene: TRBD1; abundance: NA; v_gene: TRBV7-9; len: 16; j_gene: TRBJ2-1
CDR3nt: TGTGCCAGCAGTTCCCCCTCGTTAGGGGACACTGAAGCTTTCTTT; CDR3aa: CASSSPSLGDTEAFF; d_gene: NA; abundance: once; v_gene: TRBV28; len: 15; j_gene: TRBJ1-1
CDR3nt: TGTGCCAGCAGCCTCGCGCGAGCGCTTTCCTACAATGAGCAGTTCTTC; CDR3aa: CASSLARALSYNEQFF; d_gene: NA; abundance: once; v_gene: TRBV4-2; len: 16; j_gene: TRBJ2-1
CDR3nt: TGTGCCAGCAGCTTACTGGGGTTCTCTGGAAACACCATATATTTT; CDR3aa: CASSLLGFSGNTIYF; d_gene: NA; abundance: NA; v_gene: TRBV7-2; len: 15; j_gene: TRBJ1-3
CDR3nt: TGTGCCAGCAGCTTCCAGGGGACCAACACTGAAGCTTTCTTT; CDR3aa: CASSFQGTNTEAFF; d_gene: NA; abundance: NA; v_gene: TRBV5-4; len: 14; j_gene: TRBJ1-1
CDR3nt: TGTGCCAGCCCCCCGGCCGGGCAGGGAAGCCCAGATACGCAGTATTTT; CDR3aa: CASPPAGQGSPDTQYF; d_gene: NA; abundance: NA; v_gene: TRBV28; len: 16; j_gene: TRBJ2-3
CDR3nt: TGTGCCAGTAGTATTACAGGGGTGGGGGATACGCAGTATTTT; CDR3aa: CASSITGVGDTQYF; d_gene: TRBD1; abundance: NA; v_gene: TRBV19; len: 14; j_gene: TRBJ2-3
CDR3nt: TGTGCCAGCAGCTTATTCGAAGGGAGTGAGCAGTACTTC; CDR3aa: CASSLFEGSEQYF; d_gene: NA; abundance: NA; v_gene: TRBV7-2; len: 13; j_gene: TRBJ2-7
CDR3nt: TGTGCCAGCAGTTCAACCGGCTACGAGCAGTACTTC; CDR3aa: CASSSTGYEQYF; d_gene: NA; abundance: NA; v_gene: TRBV6-5; len: 12; j_gene: TRBJ2-7
CDR3nt: TGTGCCACATCTCGTAGGGGGGGCGCAGGGGGCTACACCTTC; CDR3aa: CATSRRGGAGGYTF; d_gene: NA; abundance: NA; v_gene: TRBV6-5; len: 14; j_gene: TRBJ1-2
CDR3nt: TGTGCCAGTAGAAAACTAGCGGGAGGACTGAACACCGGGGAGCTGTTTTTT; CDR3aa: CASRKLAGGLNTGELFF; d_gene: TRBD2; abundance: NA; v_gene: TRBV19; len: 17; j_gene: TRBJ2-2
CDR3nt: TGCGCCAGCAGCTCCGGACAGTTTGGGTACACCGGGGAGCTGTTTTTT; CDR3aa: CASSSGQFGYTGELFF; d_gene: NA; abundance: NA; v_gene: TRBV5-1; len: 16; j_gene: TRBJ2-2